This T cell receptor beta chain was identified during a study of OX40 agonist ivuxolimab in advanced cancers. For the study at large: Eligibility admitted prior anti-PD-1, anti-PD-L1 or anti-CTLA-4 therapy; around 42% had some. Overall study results and limits: Antigen specificity of clonally expanded peripheral T cells was not established. Nonresponders, in some cases, also had low normalized T-cell clonal expansion.

Assay: immunoSEQ multiplex PCR; the TCRdb copy retains only in-frame clones and omits some. This sample carries tens of thousands of clones, approximately 90% of them seen once, and the ten largest clones take over 20%. With respect to this clone: What it recognizes is unknown. The sample carries other DNA sequences with the same CDR3.

The CDR3 has 15 residues. Germline CDR1 reads SGHAT; CDR2 reads FQNNGV. V lost 3 bases and J lost 2, with 11 bases in between. This chain links TRBV11-2 with TRBJ2-1; D uncertain. This clonotype was sampled from an adult with an advanced solid tumor such as melanoma, head and neck, liver or kidney cancer. This sample comprised CD4+ or CD8+ T cells sorted from blood, obtained in a trial of the OX40 agonist ivuxolimab. The CDR3 sequence: CASSLLAVPYNEQFF. CDR3 sequence (DNA): TGTGCCAGCAGCTTGTTAGCAGTTCCCTACAATGAGCAGTTCTTC.